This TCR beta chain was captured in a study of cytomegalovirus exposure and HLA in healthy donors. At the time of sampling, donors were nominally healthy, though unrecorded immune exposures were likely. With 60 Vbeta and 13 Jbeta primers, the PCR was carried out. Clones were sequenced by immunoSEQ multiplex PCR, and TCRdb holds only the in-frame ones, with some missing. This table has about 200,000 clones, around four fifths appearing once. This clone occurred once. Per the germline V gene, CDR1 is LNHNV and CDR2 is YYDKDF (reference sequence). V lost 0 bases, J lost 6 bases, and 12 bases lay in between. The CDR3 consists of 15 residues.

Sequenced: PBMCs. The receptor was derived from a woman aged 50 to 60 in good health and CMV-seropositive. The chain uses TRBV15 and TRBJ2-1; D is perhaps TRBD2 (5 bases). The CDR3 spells CATSRDPASRNEQFF. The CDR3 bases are TGTGCCACCAGCAGAGATCCGGCTAGCCGCAATGAGCAGTTCTTC. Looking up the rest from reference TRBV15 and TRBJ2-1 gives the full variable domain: DAMVIQNPRYQVTQFGKPVTLSCSQTLNHNVMYWYQQKSSQAPKLLFHYYDKDFNNEADTPDNFQSRRPNTSFCFLDIRSPGLGDTAMYLCATSRDPASRNEQFFGPGTRLTVL.